A single sample is the source of the 18 T cell receptor beta chains below, sequenced in a study of CXCR3-negative and CXCR3-positive naive CD8 T cells. The libraries of TRB cDNA were constructed through 5' RACE using UMI labels. TCRdb reprocessed the 5' RACE reads, keeping one entry per CDR3 protein, no DNA. There are approximately 41,000 distinct CDR3 sequences in the sample, with around a tenth held by the top ten. Material: memory CD8+ T cells from blood. These TCRs come from a human donor in good health. Some clones in this sample may be carry-over from other donors' samples.

V gene TRBV7-9 combines with J gene TRBJ2-1; checking the TCRdb D call of TRBD1 is not possible without DNA. Germline V gene sequence: CDR1 SEHNR, CDR2 FQNEAQ (reference sequence). This CDR3 region has 15 residues. CDR3 sequence reads: CASSSRTEGYNEQFF.

The rearrangement uses TRBV9 and TRBJ1-4; checking the TCRdb D call of TRBD1 is not possible without DNA. This CDR3 region has 16 residues. From germline, CDR1 is SGDLS and CDR2 YYNGEE. The CDR3 here is CASSPRTDATNEKLFF. Full variable domain (outside the CDR3, taken from reference TRBV9 and TRBJ1-4): DSGVTQTPKHLITATGQRVTLRCSPRSGDLSVYWYQQSLDQGLQFLIQYYNGEERAKGNILERFSAQQFPDLHSELNLSSLELGDSALYFCASSPRTDATNEKLFFGSGTQLSVL.

The genes are TRBV6-5 and TRBJ2-2; TCRdb's D call, TRBD2, is unchecked because there is no DNA. The CDR3 covers 18 residues. Germline CDR1 is MNHEY and CDR2 is SVGAGI. CDR3 in amino acids: CASSHFGSGGTNTGELFF.

The gene calls are TRBV20-1 and TRBJ1-5. The CDR3 is made up of 13 amino acids. CDR1 and CDR2 from the germline V gene are DFQATT and SNEGSKA (reference sequence). This chain's CDR3 is CSARDREGQPQRF.

The chain uses TRBV4-3 and TRBJ1-1; TCRdb returns TRBD1, unconfirmable since there is no DNA. CDR1 is LGHNA and CDR2 is YSLEER in the germline V gene. CDR3 size: 15 residues. CDR3: CASSLVLGEATEAFF.

V and J are TRBV6-2 or TRBV6-3 and TRBJ2-1; TCRdb calls TRBD1, which cannot be checked without DNA. Germline CDR1 is MNHEY and CDR2 is SVGEGT. The CDR3 spans 14 residues. CDR3 region: CATTPDRIYNEQFF.

The chain uses TRBV7-2 and TRBJ2-7. The CDR3 has 13 amino acids. The germline V gene has CDR1 SGHTA and CDR2 FQGNSA. The CDR3 protein is CASSSESTVEQYF.

This chain uses TRBV7-8 with TRBJ2-7; the TCRdb D gene call, TRBD2, has no DNA to confirm it. This CDR3 has 18 residues. The germline CDR1 and CDR2 sequences are SGHVS and FQNEAQ. This CDR3 is CASSPYSGTRDLGETQYF. Based on the CDR3 plus reference TRBV7-8 and TRBJ2-7, the full variable domain is GAGVSQSPRYKVAKRGQDVALRCDPISGHVSLFWYQQALGQGPEFLTYFQNEAQLDKSGLPSDRFFAERPEGSVSTLKIQRTQQEDSAVYLCASSPYSGTRDLGETQYFGPGTRLTVT.

The gene calls are TRBV29-1 and TRBJ2-7; TCRdb's D call of TRBD2 is untestable without DNA. This CDR3 comprises 12 residues. Germline-derived CDR1 and CDR2 are SQVTM and ANQGSEA. Here the CDR3 reads CSVAAGVYEQYF.

The chain has TRBV25-1 and TRBJ2-5; TCRdb gives TRBD2 as the D gene, but with no DNA this cannot be confirmed. This CDR3 has 15 amino acids. Germline CDR1 reads MGHDK; CDR2 reads SYGVNS. The CDR3 loop is CASSDPAGGTETQYF.

CDR3 sequence reads: CASSFQRRGSYEQYF. The genes are TRBV5-1 and TRBJ2-7. The germline CDR1 and CDR2 sequences are SGHRS and YFSETQ. The length of the CDR3 is 15 residues. Supplemented by reference TRBV5-1 and TRBJ2-7, the full variable domain reads KAGVTQTPRYLIKTRGQQVTLSCSPISGHRSVSWYQQTPGQGLQFLFEYFSETQRNKGNFPGRFSGRQFSNSRSEMNVSTLELGDSALYLCASSFQRRGSYEQYFGPGTRLTVT.

The chain joins TRBV7-9 to TRBJ2-2. Germline CDR1 is SEHNR and CDR2 is FQNEAQ (reference sequence). The CDR3 loop spans 15 amino acids. The CDR3 is CASGVGVRNAGELFF.

This rearrangement joins TRBV20-1 to TRBJ2-7; TCRdb's D call, TRBD1, is unchecked because there is no DNA. The germline CDR1 and CDR2 sequences are DFQATT and SNEGSKA (reference sequence). CDR3 length: 13 amino acids. The CDR3 region is CSARDRATYEQYF.

CDR3: CASSARDADYYGYTF. The chain employs TRBV9 and TRBJ1-2; the D call from TCRdb, TRBD1, cannot be confirmed without DNA. The CDR3 length is 15 residues. CDR1 is SGDLS and CDR2 is YYNGEE in the germline V gene.

The V gene is TRBV29-1, the J gene TRBJ2-3; TCRdb outputs TRBD2, but without DNA this stays unchecked. The CDR3 consists of 15 residues. Germline CDR1 SQVTM, CDR2 ANQGSEA. The CDR3 reads CSVAGSGDRTDTQYF.

The chain joins TRBV15 to TRBJ2-3; as DNA is missing, the TRBD1 call by TCRdb cannot be tested. This CDR3 has 15 residues. CDR1 and CDR2 from the germline V gene are LNHNV and YYDKDF (reference sequence). The CDR3: CATSRDRGSTDTQYF.

The V and J genes are TRBV20-1 and TRBJ2-3; without DNA, the TCRdb call of TRBD2 cannot be checked. There are 19 residues in the CDR3. Germline CDR1 is DFQATT and CDR2 is SNEGSKA (reference sequence). The CDR3: CSARDMPGLAGEVTDTQYF.

The gene calls are TRBV7-7 and TRBJ2-5; without DNA, the TCRdb call of TRBD1 cannot be checked. Germline values: CDR1 SSHAT, CDR2 FNYEAQ (reference sequence). This CDR3 has 16 amino acids. The CDR3: CASSPTGAAPEETQYF.